Listed below are T cell receptor beta chains from one sample, sequenced in a study of early T cells in non-severe SARS-CoV-2 infection. In TCRdb, the 5' RACE reads were re-called with MiXCR into one record per CDR3 protein. The sample consists of tens of thousands of distinct CDR3 sequences, around 11% of them appearing once. What was sequenced was whole blood. All receptors derive from an adult who was a healthcare worker with PCR-confirmed SARS-CoV-2 infection or an uninfected control (not recorded which). Each CDR3 is given with its conserved first and last residue. The order of the fields is J gene, clone size, D gene, CDR3 length, V gene, CDR3 DNA, CDR3 protein. D genes are given only for firm matches. Clone size, where shown, is once, few, many, or a class for clones that have expanded.

j_call: TRBJ1-2; clone_size: few; d_call: .; cdr3_length: 17; v_call: TRBV3-1; cdr3_nt: TGTGCCAGCAGCGATTACCTTGGGACAACTCCTACTGATGGCTACACCTTC; cdr3_aa: CASSDYLGTTPTDGYTF
j_call: TRBJ1-1; clone_size: .; d_call: TRBD1; cdr3_length: 17; v_call: TRBV11-2; cdr3_nt: TGTGCCAGCAGCTTAGAGCTCTGGGGACAGACGAACACTGAAGCTTTCTTT; cdr3_aa: CASSLELWGQTNTEAFF
j_call: TRBJ1-1; clone_size: .; d_call: .; cdr3_length: 13; v_call: TRBV9; cdr3_nt: TGTGCCAGCAGCGTAGGCAGGGTCACTGAAGTTTTCTTT; cdr3_aa: CASSVGRVTEVFF
j_call: TRBJ2-1; clone_size: many; d_call: TRBD2; cdr3_length: 16; v_call: TRBV19; cdr3_nt: TGTGCCAGTAGTATTGGGGCTAGCGGGAGGACCAATGAGCAGTTCTTC; cdr3_aa: CASSIGASGRTNEQFF
j_call: TRBJ2-1; clone_size: many; d_call: .; cdr3_length: 13; v_call: TRBV7-2; cdr3_nt: TGTGCCAGCAGTTTAACCGGGACTCGAGAGCAGTTCTTC; cdr3_aa: CASSLTGTREQFF
j_call: TRBJ2-7; clone_size: .; d_call: .; cdr3_length: 12; v_call: TRBV10-2; cdr3_nt: TGCGCCAGCAAGGACGGATCCTACGAGCAGTACTTC; cdr3_aa: CASKDGSYEQYF
j_call: TRBJ1-1; clone_size: many; d_call: TRBD1; cdr3_length: 15; v_call: TRBV20-1; cdr3_nt: TGCAGTGCTAGAGATAGGACAGGGAGCTATACTGAAGCTTTCTTT; cdr3_aa: CSARDRTGSYTEAFF
j_call: TRBJ2-7; clone_size: .; d_call: .; cdr3_length: 15; v_call: TRBV6-5; cdr3_nt: TGTGCCAGCAGACGCGGTCTTCCAAGCTCCTACGAGCAGTACTTC; cdr3_aa: CASRRGLPSSYEQYF
j_call: TRBJ2-7; clone_size: .; d_call: TRBD1; cdr3_length: 12; v_call: TRBV29-1; cdr3_nt: TGCAGCGTCAGACAGGGGACCTACGAGCAGTACTTC; cdr3_aa: CSVRQGTYEQYF
j_call: TRBJ2-6; clone_size: .; d_call: .; cdr3_length: 11; v_call: TRBV28; cdr3_nt: TGTGCCAGCACTGGGGCCAACGTCCTGACTTTC; cdr3_aa: CASTGANVLTF
j_call: TRBJ1-1; clone_size: .; d_call: TRBD1; cdr3_length: 15; v_call: TRBV5-1; cdr3_nt: TGCGCCAGCAGCCGGAGGGACAGAAAGAACACTGAAGCTTTCTTT; cdr3_aa: CASSRRDRKNTEAFF
j_call: TRBJ2-7; clone_size: many; d_call: .; cdr3_length: 13; v_call: TRBV5-1; cdr3_nt: TGCGCCAGCAGCTTGGCCTACGGCTACGAGCAGTACTTC; cdr3_aa: CASSLAYGYEQYF
j_call: TRBJ2-3; clone_size: .; d_call: TRBD2; cdr3_length: 15; v_call: TRBV2; cdr3_nt: TGTGCCAGCAGTGGGACTAGCGGGGACACAGATACGCAGTATTTT; cdr3_aa: CASSGTSGDTDTQYF
j_call: TRBJ2-2; clone_size: few; d_call: TRBD2; cdr3_length: 14; v_call: TRBV7-6; cdr3_nt: TGTGCCAGCAGCTTACAGCGGGGCACCGGGGAGCTGTTTTTT; cdr3_aa: CASSLQRGTGELFF
j_call: TRBJ2-1; clone_size: many; d_call: .; cdr3_length: 12; v_call: TRBV29-1; cdr3_nt: TGCAGCGTTGAAGGTTTGGTCCACGGGCAGTTCTTC; cdr3_aa: CSVEGLVHGQFF
j_call: TRBJ2-1; clone_size: many; d_call: TRBD2; cdr3_length: 17; v_call: TRBV4-3; cdr3_nt: TGCGCCAGCAGCCAAGATCTGGCGGGAGGGCCCTACAATGAGCAGTTCTTC; cdr3_aa: CASSQDLAGGPYNEQFF
j_call: TRBJ1-1; clone_size: many; d_call: .; cdr3_length: 12; v_call: TRBV7-9; cdr3_nt: TGTGCCAGCAGCCCCATGAACACTGAAGCTTTCTTT; cdr3_aa: CASSPMNTEAFF
j_call: TRBJ1-2; clone_size: .; d_call: .; cdr3_length: 13; v_call: TRBV28; cdr3_nt: TGTGCCAGCAGTCCCCGACTGGACTATGGCTACACCTTC; cdr3_aa: CASSPRLDYGYTF
j_call: TRBJ2-7; clone_size: .; d_call: .; cdr3_length: 15; v_call: TRBV6-5; cdr3_nt: TGTGCCAGCAGTTACGGGGGGACCGCCCCCTACGAGCAGTACTTC; cdr3_aa: CASSYGGTAPYEQYF
j_call: TRBJ2-1; clone_size: few; d_call: TRBD2; cdr3_length: 14; v_call: TRBV20-1; cdr3_nt: TGCAGTGCTGAAGCGGGAGGGGGGGTTAATGAGCAGTTCTTC; cdr3_aa: CSAEAGGGVNEQFF
j_call: TRBJ2-1; clone_size: .; d_call: .; cdr3_length: 14; v_call: TRBV6-1; cdr3_nt: TGTGCCAGCAGTGGGACAGCCCCCTACAATGAGCAGTTCTTC; cdr3_aa: CASSGTAPYNEQFF
j_call: TRBJ1-5; clone_size: many; d_call: .; cdr3_length: 14; v_call: TRBV28; cdr3_nt: TGTGCCAGCAGTTTAATAGGGGTGGATCAGCCCCAGCATTTT; cdr3_aa: CASSLIGVDQPQHF
j_call: TRBJ2-7; clone_size: many; d_call: TRBD1; cdr3_length: 13; v_call: TRBV7-9; cdr3_nt: TGTGCCAGCAGCTTTACAGGGGCCTACGAGCAGTACTTC; cdr3_aa: CASSFTGAYEQYF
j_call: TRBJ1-3; clone_size: many; d_call: TRBD1; cdr3_length: 17; v_call: TRBV12-3/TRBV12-4; cdr3_nt: TGTGCCAGCGCGCTGGAGGGACAGGGAATCTCTGGAAACACCATATATTTT; cdr3_aa: CASALEGQGISGNTIYF
j_call: TRBJ1-1; clone_size: many; d_call: .; cdr3_length: 13; v_call: TRBV7-6; cdr3_nt: TGTGCCAGCAGCTTAGGGGAGTACACTGAAGCTTTCTTT; cdr3_aa: CASSLGEYTEAFF
j_call: TRBJ1-1; clone_size: many; d_call: .; cdr3_length: 14; v_call: TRBV5-1; cdr3_nt: TGCGCCAGCAGCTTGGGAGTCAGGAACACTGAAGCTTTCTTT; cdr3_aa: CASSLGVRNTEAFF
j_call: TRBJ2-5; clone_size: many; d_call: .; cdr3_length: 12; v_call: TRBV12-3/TRBV12-4; cdr3_nt: TGTGCCACATCCTCTACTTGGGAGACCCAGTACTTC; cdr3_aa: CATSSTWETQYF
j_call: TRBJ1-1; clone_size: many; d_call: .; cdr3_length: 17; v_call: TRBV11-2; cdr3_nt: TGTGCCAGCAGCTTAACCCTCCAGCGGCCCGAGACCACTGAAGCTTTCTTT; cdr3_aa: CASSLTLQRPETTEAFF
j_call: TRBJ1-3; clone_size: many; d_call: .; cdr3_length: 15; v_call: TRBV30; cdr3_nt: TGTGCCTGGAGTGTACCGGGGGGGCGCGTGGACACCATATATTTT; cdr3_aa: CAWSVPGGRVDTIYF
j_call: TRBJ1-4; clone_size: many; d_call: .; cdr3_length: 10; v_call: TRBV2; cdr3_nt: TGTGCCAGCAGAAATGAAAAACTGTTTTTT; cdr3_aa: CASRNEKLFF
j_call: TRBJ2-2; clone_size: many; d_call: TRBD2; cdr3_length: 16; v_call: TRBV6-2/TRBV6-3; cdr3_nt: TGTGCCAGCACCAGGGTACCTAGCGGGGGGACCGGGGAGCTGTTTTTT; cdr3_aa: CASTRVPSGGTGELFF
j_call: TRBJ2-1; clone_size: many; d_call: TRBD2; cdr3_length: 13; v_call: TRBV29-1; cdr3_nt: TGCAGCGTTGGACTAGCGGGAGGTCATGAGCAGTTCTTC; cdr3_aa: CSVGLAGGHEQFF
j_call: TRBJ2-3; clone_size: .; d_call: .; cdr3_length: 15; v_call: TRBV28; cdr3_nt: TGTGCCAGCAGTTTAGGGGCAGAGGGTACAGATACGCAGTATTTT; cdr3_aa: CASSLGAEGTDTQYF
j_call: TRBJ2-2; clone_size: .; d_call: TRBD2; cdr3_length: 14; v_call: TRBV19; cdr3_nt: TGTGCCAGTAGTACTAGCGGGGTGGCCGGGGAGCTGTTTTTT; cdr3_aa: CASSTSGVAGELFF
j_call: TRBJ2-1; clone_size: many; d_call: .; cdr3_length: 14; v_call: TRBV29-1; cdr3_nt: TGCAGCGTTGGGCAGGACTTGGACTACAATGAGCAGTTCTTC; cdr3_aa: CSVGQDLDYNEQFF
j_call: TRBJ1-2; clone_size: many; d_call: .; cdr3_length: 13; v_call: TRBV5-1; cdr3_nt: TGCGCCAGCAGCCTGAGGGAGGGCTATGGCTACACCTTC; cdr3_aa: CASSLREGYGYTF
j_call: TRBJ1-1; clone_size: few; d_call: .; cdr3_length: 13; v_call: TRBV25-1; cdr3_nt: TGTGCCAGCACCCGGGGTCCGAACACTGAAGCTTTCTTT; cdr3_aa: CASTRGPNTEAFF
j_call: TRBJ1-1; clone_size: many; d_call: .; cdr3_length: 17; v_call: TRBV5-6; cdr3_nt: TGTGCCAGCAGCTCCTTTAGGGCAGCCAGGGCGAACACTGAAGCTTTCTTT; cdr3_aa: CASSSFRAARANTEAFF
j_call: TRBJ2-2; clone_size: .; d_call: .; cdr3_length: 16; v_call: TRBV7-2; cdr3_nt: TGTGCCAGCAGCGCAATAGCCCCCCCCCTCGGAGGGGAGCTGTTTTTT; cdr3_aa: CASSAIAPPLGGELFF
j_call: TRBJ2-1; clone_size: few; d_call: TRBD2; cdr3_length: 14; v_call: TRBV12-3/TRBV12-4; cdr3_nt: TGTGCCAGCAGCCCGGGAGGGGCGCTCGATGAGCAGTTCTTC; cdr3_aa: CASSPGGALDEQFF
j_call: TRBJ2-6; clone_size: few; d_call: .; cdr3_length: 15; v_call: TRBV20-1; cdr3_nt: TGCAGTGCTACTAGCACCCCCTCTGGGGCCAACGTCCTGACTTTC; cdr3_aa: CSATSTPSGANVLTF
j_call: TRBJ1-2; clone_size: .; d_call: .; cdr3_length: 14; v_call: TRBV12-3/TRBV12-4; cdr3_nt: TGTGCCAGCAGTCGCGGGGAGGGACTCTATGGCTACACCTTC; cdr3_aa: CASSRGEGLYGYTF